This T cell receptor beta chain comes out of a study of shared clonotypes between healthy human individuals. Study-level information: Each donor had three CD4 naive, three CD4 memory, two CD8 naive and one CD8 memory plate. Points from the study as a whole: Investigators expected sequencing depth to affect clonotype sharing among donors. Among the subsets, naive ones generally showed larger estimated richness than memory ones.

Comments on this clone: The target antigen is unknown.

Repertoires were generated with immunoSEQ multiplex PCR, while TCRdb's copy carries only in-frame clones and drops some. The sample lists about 2,500,000 clones; around 94% were seen once. This CDR3 is built from 14 residues. Germline V lookup: CDR1 WSHSY, CDR2 SAAADI. Losses at the gene ends were 6 bases for V and 1 base for J; bases not matched to a gene: 1. This TCR was recovered from a man aged 18 to 29 in good health. The specimen sequenced was naive CD4+ T cells sorted from blood. Regarding subset: CD45RA+ positively selected. The chain is built from TRBV10-2 and TRBJ1-5; 9 nucleotides align to TRBD1. CDR3 loop: CASRGTGSNQPQHF. The CDR3 nucleotides are TGCGCCAGCAGAGGGACAGGGAGCAATCAGCCCCAGCATTTT.